What follows are 4 T cell receptor beta chains derived from one specimen sequenced in a study of T cell responses to AZD1222 COVID-19 vaccine. The table came from immunoSEQ multiplex PCR; TCRdb's copy has only in-frame clones and leaves some out. This sample has 150,000 to 200,000 clones, with 90% to 95% found just once. The sample consisted of peripheral blood, taken on day 0 of AZD1222 vaccination. The receptors were sampled from an adult in good health.

The V and J genes are TRBV7-3 and TRBJ1-2; 9 nucleotides agree with TRBD1. The length of the CDR3 is 14 residues. The ends lost 5 bases at V and 7 bases at J; junction bases unmatched: 8. Germline lookup yields CDR1 SGHTA and CDR2 FQGTGA. DNA for the CDR3: TGTGCCAGCAGCCCCCGAGCGACAGGGGGTGGCTACACCTTC. This codes for CASSPRATGGGYTF.

J is TRBJ1-3 and V is TRBV14; no reliable D call. Trimming cost V 0 bases and J 1 base, with 16 bases left between them. Per the germline V gene, CDR1 is SGHDN and CDR2 is FVKESK. The CDR3 is 18 residues long. The CDR3 protein is CASSQDLSSHLSGNTIYF. DNA of the CDR3: TGTGCCAGCAGCCAAGATCTTAGCAGCCATCTTTCTGGAAACACCATATATTTT. Full variable domain (remainder filled in from reference TRBV14 and TRBJ1-3): EAGVTQFPSHSVIEKGQTVTLRCDPISGHDNLYWYRRVMGKEIKFLLHFVKESKQDESGMPNNRFLAERTGGTYSTLKVQPAELEDSGVYFCASSQDLSSHLSGNTIYFGEGSWLTVV.

The rearrangement links TRBV18 to TRBJ2-3; D might be TRBD2 (6 bases). The germline CDR1 and CDR2 sequences are KGHSH and LQKENI. V was clipped by 6 bases and J by 1 base, with 20 bases between them. The CDR3 consists of 17 residues. The CDR3 bases are TGTGCCAGCTCGCCTCACAGGCCGGGGACTGGCACAGATACGCAGTATTTT. It encodes CASSPHRPGTGTDTQYF.

CDR3 residues: CASSQNRVPNTGELFF. The CDR3, as DNA: TGTGCCAGCAGCCAGAACCGGGTCCCGAACACCGGGGAGCTGTTTTTT. The chain combines TRBV14 with TRBJ2-2; D ambiguous. V lost 3 bases, J lost 0 bases, and 11 bases lay in between. The CDR3 has 16 amino acids. Germline V gives CDR1 SGHDN, CDR2 FVKESK.